This T cell receptor beta chain was retrieved from a study of CD8+ T cells in alopecia areata. Findings and caveats of the study: Elevated clonality characterized lesional scalp relative to normal scalp, particularly in alopecia totalis/universalis. Among the top 100, expanded CD8+ clones, as well as scalp clonality, were significantly decreased by tofacitinib. Having just one nonresponder leaves the connection between baseline CD8+ expansion and response unresolved.

CDR1 is LGHNA, CDR2 YNFKEQ, per germline. The CDR3 sequence is 15 residues long. V shed 2 bases and J 8 bases; nucleotides not matched to a gene: 8. With respect to this clone: Its antigen is as yet unknown.

Treatment given: oral pan-JAK inhibitor, 5-10 mg twice daily. Extraction of RNA preceded its reverse transcription into cDNA, which served as the sequencing template. The table came from immunoSEQ multiplex PCR; TCRdb's copy has only in-frame clones and leaves some out. The repertoire holds more than 100,000 clones, with 53% as singletons. The sequencing used CD4+ T cells sorted from blood, collected at week 4, from a patient treated with tofacitinib. This TCR came from a human donor with alopecia areata. The genes are TRBV4-2 and TRBJ2-1; 8 positions match TRBD1. The CDR3 reads CASSQPDREKHEQFF. CDR3 nucleotide sequence: TGTGCCAGCAGCCAACCGGACAGGGAGAAACATGAGCAGTTCTTC.